This T cell receptor beta chain was found in a study of shared clonotypes between healthy human individuals. Study outcomes and limitations: Sharing of clonotypes among donors was expected to vary with sequencing depth. Among a handful of donors, about 4.6% of naive CD4 clonotypes were found in common.

Comment on this clone: What it binds is unknown.

This CDR3 contains 16 residues. Trimming cost V 2 bases and J 3 bases, with 14 bases left between them. Germline V gives CDR1 MNHEY, CDR2 SMNVEV (reference sequence). The authors split each subset's genomic DNA evenly across several immunoSEQ plates. Assay: immunoSEQ multiplex PCR; the TCRdb copy retains only in-frame clones and omits some. Of roughly 1,600,000 clones listed, approximately 98.5% are singletons. Sequencing input: naive CD4+ T cells sorted from blood. The sample's subset: CD45RA+ positively selected. This TCR came from a man aged 25-45 years in good health. The gene calls are TRBV27 and TRBJ2-1; no clear D gene. In DNA form, the CDR3 reads TGTGCCAGCAGTTTAAATGCAGCAACCCTCTACAATGAGCAGTTCTTC. Its protein is CASSLNAATLYNEQFF.